This T cell receptor beta chain was captured in a study of blood T cell repertoires in COVID-19. Overall study: The cDNA or gDNA used as material had been derived from T cells, B-cell-depleted T cells, or PBMCs.

Enrolment of Seattle patients took place during active infection, and they were followed longitudinally. Authors' analysis steps: Amplification with reference gene primers provided the estimates of nucleated cell counts. Clones were sequenced by immunoSEQ multiplex PCR, and TCRdb holds only the in-frame ones, with some missing. That table gives V, J and clone size, and the DNA gave D and trimming. The sample holds 120,000 to 150,000 clones, around 84% seen once. CDR3 size: 16 residues. V dropped 2 bases and J dropped 8; count of bases not matched to a gene: 10. Germline CDR1 MDHEN, CDR2 SYDVKM. The chain employs TRBV28 and TRBJ2-1; 9 positions match TRBD1. The sequenced sample was peripheral blood. The receptor was derived from a man aged 25 to 40 with COVID-19, enrolled during active disease. CDR3 residues: CASSLIVGTGLDEQFF. CDR3 DNA sequence: TGTGCCAGCAGTTTAATAGTCGGGACAGGGTTAGATGAGCAGTTCTTC. The full variable domain, its missing parts supplied by reference TRBV28 and TRBJ2-1, is DVKVTQSSRYLVKRTGEKVFLECVQDMDHENMFWYRQDPGLGLRLIYFSYDVKMKEKGDIPEGYSVSREKKERFSLILESASTNQTSMYLCASSLIVGTGLDEQFFGPGTRLTVL.